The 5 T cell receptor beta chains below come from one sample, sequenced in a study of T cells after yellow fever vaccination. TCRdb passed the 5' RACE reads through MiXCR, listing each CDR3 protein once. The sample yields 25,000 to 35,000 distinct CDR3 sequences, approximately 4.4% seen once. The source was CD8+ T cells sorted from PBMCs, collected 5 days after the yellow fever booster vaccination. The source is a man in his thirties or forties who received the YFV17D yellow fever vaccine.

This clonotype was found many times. CDR3 sequence reads: CASSRAGARQETQYF. CDR3 nucleotide sequence: TGTGCCAGCAGCAGAGCGGGAGCGAGGCAAGAGACCCAGTACTTC. The chain is built from TRBV9 and TRBJ2-5, with 8 bases fitting TRBD2. The CDR3 runs 15 residues. With 4 bases clipped from V and 2 bases from J, the junction kept 7 bases outside the gene matches. Germline V lookup: CDR1 SGDLS, CDR2 YYNGEE.

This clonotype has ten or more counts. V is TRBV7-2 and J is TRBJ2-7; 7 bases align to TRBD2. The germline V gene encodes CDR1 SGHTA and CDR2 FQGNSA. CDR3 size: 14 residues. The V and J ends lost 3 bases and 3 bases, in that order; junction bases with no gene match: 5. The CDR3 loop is CASSLPGGSYEQYF. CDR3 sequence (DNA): TGTGCCAGCAGCTTGCCGGGGGGTAGCTACGAGCAGTACTTC.

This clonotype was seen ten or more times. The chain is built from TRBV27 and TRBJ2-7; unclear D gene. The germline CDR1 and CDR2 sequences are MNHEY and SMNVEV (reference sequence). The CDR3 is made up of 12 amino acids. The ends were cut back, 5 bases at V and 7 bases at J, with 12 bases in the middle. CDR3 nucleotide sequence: TGTGCCAGCAGTACCATGGGTTGGGAGCAGTACTTC. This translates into CASSTMGWEQYF.

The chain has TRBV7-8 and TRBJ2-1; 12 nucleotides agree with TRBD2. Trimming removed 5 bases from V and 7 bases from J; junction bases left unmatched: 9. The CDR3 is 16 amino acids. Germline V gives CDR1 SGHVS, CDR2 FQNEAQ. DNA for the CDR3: TGTGCCAGCAGCAGCTGGACTAGCGGGATGTTAAATGAGCAGTTCTTC. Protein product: CASSSWTSGMLNEQFF.

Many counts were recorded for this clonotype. The DNA for the CDR3 is TGTGCCAGCAGCTTATCATTTAGAAATGAGCAGTTCTTC. Protein sequence: CASSLSFRNEQFF. The genes are TRBV7-3 and TRBJ2-1; D not certain. From germline, CDR1 is SGHTA and CDR2 FQGTGA. There are 13 residues in the CDR3. Trimming cost V 2 bases and J 7 bases, with 9 bases left between them.